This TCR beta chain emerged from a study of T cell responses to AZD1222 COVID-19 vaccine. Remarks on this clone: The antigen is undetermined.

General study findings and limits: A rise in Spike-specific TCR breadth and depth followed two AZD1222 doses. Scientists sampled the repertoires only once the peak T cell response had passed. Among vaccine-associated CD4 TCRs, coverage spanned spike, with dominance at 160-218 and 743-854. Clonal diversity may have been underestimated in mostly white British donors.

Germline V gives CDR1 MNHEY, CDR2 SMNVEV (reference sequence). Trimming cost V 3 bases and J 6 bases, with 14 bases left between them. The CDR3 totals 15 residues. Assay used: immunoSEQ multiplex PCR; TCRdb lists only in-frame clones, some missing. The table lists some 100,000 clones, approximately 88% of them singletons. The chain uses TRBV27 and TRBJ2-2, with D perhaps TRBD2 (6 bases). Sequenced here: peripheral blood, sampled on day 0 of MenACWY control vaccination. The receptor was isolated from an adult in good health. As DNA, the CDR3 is TGTGCCAGCAGTTTGAGTGGGGGGTGGCCCGGGGAGCTGTTTTTT. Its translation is CASSLSGGWPGELFF.